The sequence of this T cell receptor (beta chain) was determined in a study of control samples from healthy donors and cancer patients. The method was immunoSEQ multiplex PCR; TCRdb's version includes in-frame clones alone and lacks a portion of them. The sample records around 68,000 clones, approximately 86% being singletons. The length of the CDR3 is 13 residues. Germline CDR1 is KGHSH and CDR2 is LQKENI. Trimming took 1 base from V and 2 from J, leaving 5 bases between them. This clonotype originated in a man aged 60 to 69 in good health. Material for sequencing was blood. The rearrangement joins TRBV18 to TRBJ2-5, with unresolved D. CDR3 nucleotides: TGTGCCAGCTCACCACAGGAGCAAGAGACCCAGTACTTC. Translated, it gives CASSPQEQETQYF.